The TCR beta chain under discussion was sequenced for a study of blood T cell repertoires in COVID-19. Study-level information: Some COVID-19 samples were acute and others convalescent; all came from the United States, Italy and Spain.

Germline CDR1 and CDR2: MDHEN and SYDVKM. Trimming cost V 5 bases and J 8 bases; bases outside gene matches: 12. CDR3 length equals 16 residues. This table comes from immunoSEQ multiplex PCR, and its TCRdb copy is limited to in-frame clones, with some not included. The sample holds 100,000 or so clones, about 92% seen once. Specimen: peripheral blood. The chain is built from TRBV28 and TRBJ1-2, with 12 bases aligning to TRBD1. This TCR derives from a middle-aged man with active COVID-19. CDR3 nucleotide sequence: TGTGCCAGCAGTGGCACTCCGGGACAGGGGGCAAGGGGCTACACCTTC. Its protein is CASSGTPGQGARGYTF.